These T cell receptor beta chains were read from a single sample in a study of cytomegalovirus exposure and HLA in healthy donors. Repertoires were generated with immunoSEQ multiplex PCR, while TCRdb's copy carries only in-frame clones and drops some. Altogether 150,000 to 200,000 clones are present, roughly 84% being singletons, with the ten largest covering around 15%. Sequences were obtained from PBMCs. All receptors derive from a woman in her 30s in good health and CMV-seropositive. Both conserved end residues are part of each CDR3. The order of the fields is J gene, clone size, V gene, D gene, CDR3 DNA, CDR3 protein. The D gene is left open where the match is weak. Size is stated for part of the rows, as once, few or many counts, or as a class when the clone is expanded.

J gene: TRBJ1-4; clone size: once; V gene: TRBV5-4; D gene: TRBD1; CDR3 DNA: TGTGCCAGCAGCTTGGGCCAGGGACAGACTAATGAAAAACTGTTTTTT; CDR3 protein: CASSLGQGQTNEKLFF
J gene: TRBJ1-2; clone size: .; V gene: TRBV7-3; D gene: .; CDR3 DNA: TGTGCCAGCAGCTTATCCCACAGTACCGCTTATGGCTACACCTTC; CDR3 protein: CASSLSHSTAYGYTF
J gene: TRBJ1-1; clone size: .; V gene: TRBV2; D gene: .; CDR3 DNA: TGTGCCAGCAGTGAATTCAGGGTTGGGACTGAAGCTTTCTTT; CDR3 protein: CASSEFRVGTEAFF
J gene: TRBJ2-7; clone size: .; V gene: TRBV30; D gene: .; CDR3 DNA: TGTGCCTGGATGAACGAGCCCACCTACGAGCAGTACTTC; CDR3 protein: CAWMNEPTYEQYF
J gene: TRBJ1-3; clone size: .; V gene: TRBV30; D gene: .; CDR3 DNA: TGTGCCTGGAGTGTTTTCCACGGACAAAATGGAAACACCATATATTTT; CDR3 protein: CAWSVFHGQNGNTIYF
J gene: TRBJ2-7; clone size: .; V gene: TRBV11-3; D gene: TRBD1; CDR3 DNA: TGTGCCAGCAGCTTAGAGGGACAGGGACGCGAGCAGTACTTC; CDR3 protein: CASSLEGQGREQYF
J gene: TRBJ2-3; clone size: .; V gene: TRBV27; D gene: .; CDR3 DNA: TGTGCCAGCAGTCCCGAAGTTGCGAACGCAGATACGCAGTATTTT; CDR3 protein: CASSPEVANADTQYF
J gene: TRBJ2-3; clone size: once; V gene: TRBV5-1; D gene: .; CDR3 DNA: TGCGCCAGCAGCTTGGAACTAGCAAGTTCGTATACGCAGTATTTT; CDR3 protein: CASSLELASSYTQYF
J gene: TRBJ2-3; clone size: .; V gene: TRBV19; D gene: TRBD2; CDR3 DNA: TGTGCCAGTAGTATAGGGACTAGCGGGAGTCTTGATAATACGCAGTATTTT; CDR3 protein: CASSIGTSGSLDNTQYF
J gene: TRBJ1-2; clone size: few; V gene: TRBV5-4; D gene: .; CDR3 DNA: TGTGCCAGCAGCCCGGACGGGGACTATGGCTACACCTTC; CDR3 protein: CASSPDGDYGYTF
J gene: TRBJ2-7; clone size: .; V gene: TRBV27; D gene: .; CDR3 DNA: TGTGCCAGCAAAAGGACAGCTGGATTCTCCTACGAGCAGTACTTC; CDR3 protein: CASKRTAGFSYEQYF
J gene: TRBJ2-7; clone size: .; V gene: TRBV29-1; D gene: TRBD1; CDR3 DNA: TGCAGCGTTGAATTAGGACAGGGGGCCTTCGAGCAGTACTTC; CDR3 protein: CSVELGQGAFEQYF
J gene: TRBJ1-5; clone size: .; V gene: TRBV7-9; D gene: TRBD1; CDR3 DNA: TGTGCCAGCAGCCCGATGGGTACAGGGGACCGGGGGGGGCAGCCCCAGCATTTT; CDR3 protein: CASSPMGTGDRGGQPQHF
J gene: TRBJ2-3; clone size: .; V gene: TRBV9; D gene: .; CDR3 DNA: TGTGCCAGCAGCGAATTAGTGACCCGGGGTACGCAGTATTTT; CDR3 protein: CASSELVTRGTQYF
J gene: TRBJ1-1; clone size: .; V gene: TRBV6-6; D gene: .; CDR3 DNA: TGTGCCAGCAGTTACGCGGCGGGGAACACTGAAGCTTTCTTT; CDR3 protein: CASSYAAGNTEAFF
J gene: TRBJ2-1; clone size: .; V gene: TRBV5-1; D gene: TRBD2; CDR3 DNA: TGCGCCAGCAGCCCTAGCGGGAGTTCGATGAATGAGCAGTTCTTC; CDR3 protein: CASSPSGSSMNEQFF
J gene: TRBJ2-3; clone size: .; V gene: TRBV27; D gene: TRBD2; CDR3 DNA: TGTGCCAGCAGTTTATTCCCCCCTAGCGGGAGACTCACAGATACGCAGTATTTT; CDR3 protein: CASSLFPPSGRLTDTQYF
J gene: TRBJ1-3; clone size: .; V gene: TRBV7-2; D gene: .; CDR3 DNA: TGTGCCAGCAGCTTAGTCGGCGGGGCTGGAAACACCATATATTTT; CDR3 protein: CASSLVGGAGNTIYF
J gene: TRBJ1-2; clone size: .; V gene: TRBV7-2; D gene: .; CDR3 DNA: TGTGCCAGCAGCTTATTCAAACACGGCTACACCTTC; CDR3 protein: CASSLFKHGYTF
J gene: TRBJ2-5; clone size: .; V gene: TRBV28; D gene: .; CDR3 DNA: TGTGCCAGTCTCCCCGGGTCTTACTTCGGGGAGACCCAGTACTTC; CDR3 protein: CASLPGSYFGETQYF
J gene: TRBJ2-1; clone size: .; V gene: TRBV6-5; D gene: TRBD2; CDR3 DNA: TGTGCCAGCAGTTATGTCGGCGGCGGGAGGAACAATGAGCAGTTCTTC; CDR3 protein: CASSYVGGGRNNEQFF
J gene: TRBJ1-1; clone size: .; V gene: TRBV6-5; D gene: .; CDR3 DNA: TGTGCCAGCAGTTACTCGACTGTTGAAGCTTTCTTT; CDR3 protein: CASSYSTVEAFF
J gene: TRBJ1-1; clone size: .; V gene: TRBV5-1; D gene: .; CDR3 DNA: TGCGCCAGCAGCGTGACGGGAGCGAACACTGAAGCTTTCTTT; CDR3 protein: CASSVTGANTEAFF
J gene: TRBJ2-1; clone size: .; V gene: TRBV19; D gene: TRBD2; CDR3 DNA: TGTGCCAGTAGTATGACTAGCGGGAACTACAATGAGCAGTTCTTC; CDR3 protein: CASSMTSGNYNEQFF
J gene: TRBJ1-2; clone size: .; V gene: TRBV7-9; D gene: .; CDR3 DNA: TGTGCCAGCAGTACAGGGAGTAGCGACTACACCTTC; CDR3 protein: CASSTGSSDYTF
J gene: TRBJ1-2; clone size: .; V gene: TRBV5-1; D gene: .; CDR3 DNA: TGCGCCAGCAGCCAAGAGCTGGACAGACATGGCTACACCTTC; CDR3 protein: CASSQELDRHGYTF
J gene: TRBJ1-4; clone size: few; V gene: TRBV19; D gene: .; CDR3 DNA: TGTGCCAGTAGAAGGGGAGGCGGACTGTTTTTT; CDR3 protein: CASRRGGGLFF
J gene: TRBJ2-7; clone size: .; V gene: TRBV9; D gene: .; CDR3 DNA: TGTGCCAGCAGCGTAGGGGCCGCCTACGAGCAGTACTTC; CDR3 protein: CASSVGAAYEQYF
J gene: TRBJ2-2; clone size: .; V gene: TRBV2; D gene: TRBD2; CDR3 DNA: TGTGCCAGCGGAGATGGACTAGCGGTTAACACCGGGGAGCTGTTTTTT; CDR3 protein: CASGDGLAVNTGELFF
J gene: TRBJ2-5; clone size: .; V gene: TRBV9; D gene: TRBD1; CDR3 DNA: TGTGCCAGCAGCTCATCCGGGACAGGGGGAATAGGAGAGACCCAGTACTTC; CDR3 protein: CASSSSGTGGIGETQYF
J gene: TRBJ1-2; clone size: .; V gene: TRBV28; D gene: TRBD1; CDR3 DNA: TGTGCCAGCAGTCTCACTAACCGGGACAGGGGGCGAAAGGACTATGGCTACACCTTC; CDR3 protein: CASSLTNRDRGRKDYGYTF
J gene: TRBJ2-7; clone size: .; V gene: TRBV29-1; D gene: .; CDR3 DNA: TGCAGCGTTGAACAGGGAATGGGCGCTACCGAGCAGTACTTC; CDR3 protein: CSVEQGMGATEQYF
J gene: TRBJ1-5; clone size: .; V gene: TRBV10-3; D gene: TRBD1; CDR3 DNA: TGTGCCATCAGTGAGTCACAGGGGAGCAATCAGCCCCAGCATTTT; CDR3 protein: CAISESQGSNQPQHF
J gene: TRBJ2-7; clone size: .; V gene: TRBV10-3; D gene: TRBD1; CDR3 DNA: TGTGCCATCAGTGGATACGGGACAGCCGCCTACGAGCAGTACTTC; CDR3 protein: CAISGYGTAAYEQYF
J gene: TRBJ2-1; clone size: .; V gene: TRBV9; D gene: .; CDR3 DNA: TGTGCCAGCACCAAGGGGGTCACCTACAATGAGCAGTTCTTC; CDR3 protein: CASTKGVTYNEQFF
J gene: TRBJ2-5; clone size: .; V gene: TRBV30; D gene: .; CDR3 DNA: TGTGCCTGGACGACTAGATTCGGGGCCCAGTACTTC; CDR3 protein: CAWTTRFGAQYF
J gene: TRBJ1-2; clone size: once; V gene: TRBV5-1; D gene: TRBD1; CDR3 DNA: TGCGCCAGCAGCGAAGGGACAGACCATGGCTACACCTTC; CDR3 protein: CASSEGTDHGYTF
J gene: TRBJ2-2; clone size: .; V gene: TRBV4-2; D gene: .; CDR3 DNA: TGTGCCAGCAGCCGACAGTATAACACCGGGGAGCTGTTTTTT; CDR3 protein: CASSRQYNTGELFF
J gene: TRBJ1-5; clone size: many; V gene: TRBV6-5; D gene: TRBD1; CDR3 DNA: TGTGCCAGCAGTGCCACAGGGGGCGGACAGCCCCAGCATTTT; CDR3 protein: CASSATGGGQPQHF
J gene: TRBJ2-7; clone size: .; V gene: TRBV2; D gene: .; CDR3 DNA: TGTGCCAGCTTCCCCGGAGGGGACCTCGGGCCCTACGAGCAGTACTTC; CDR3 protein: CASFPGGDLGPYEQYF
J gene: TRBJ2-5; clone size: .; V gene: TRBV5-1; D gene: .; CDR3 DNA: TGCGCCAGCAGCCGGACACAACGAAGGGAGACCCAGTACTTC; CDR3 protein: CASSRTQRRETQYF